This TCR beta chain was retrieved from a study of blood T cells in healthy people across ages (dated by TCRdb to the mid-2010s). About the investigation overall: In model experiments, template switching captured roughly one uniquely barcoded TCR beta cDNA molecule for every two T cells. For two donors (one aged 18 to 29 and one aged 80 or older), the study analyzed two additional independent replicas of 1 million unique cDNA reads from the same blood draw. Donors were grouped into four age groups: young (average roughly 16 years), middle-aged (39), aged (around 60) and long-lived (approximately 82). Using deep sequencing normalized with unique cDNA molecular identifiers, the study measured how TCR beta repertoire diversity changes with age. To avoid experimental bias, donors of different ages were randomly spread across the sequencing lanes.

Systemically healthy Caucasian individuals from Russia, 39 in total and aged roughly 6 to 95 years, were included as donors. Each donor gave approximately 9.4 milliliters of peripheral blood, drawn into EDTA-treated Vacutainer tubes. Ficoll-Paque density-gradient centrifugation was used to isolate PBMCs, with at least 7 million per sample. Trizol reagent was used to extract total RNA from the PBMCs, yielding at least 5 micrograms per sample. The percentages of naive CD45RAhigh/CD27high T cells were determined by flow cytometry on a PBMC aliquot from every donor. This clonotype occurred a few times. No antigen is known for it. Per-base quality was not reported, and no clone a single base away is much larger than it. General study outcomes and caveats: There was a strong correlation between observed TCR beta diversity and the percentage of naive T cells measured by flow cytometry. Conclusive comparison of naive and antigen-experienced compartments was prevented by the profiling of bulk unsorted PBMCs. Total diversity estimates from one million sequenced T cells were considered lower bounds and underestimates. Because the CMV infection status of the donors was unknown, age-related changes in expanded clonotypes may potentially have been confounded. Observed TCR beta diversity per million T cells fell roughly linearly with age, and a significant reduction was already apparent by age about 36. Compared with the aged group, more naive CD4+ T cells, fewer expanded clones and increased TCR diversity were shown by the long-lived group, suggesting age selection.

The library was generated by 5' RACE. The data were produced on an Illumina HiSeq 2500. The second PCR ran for about 6 to 12 cycles and used a J-beta primer mix along with a sample-barcoded 5' primer. A unique molecular identifier was introduced onto each TCR beta cDNA molecule by a template-switch 5' adaptor carrying 12 random nucleotides. Each sample yielded at least 2.5 million CDR3-containing paired-end reads. First-strand cDNA was synthesized from all RNA with the Mint cDNA synthesis kit, primed by a TRBC-specific oligonucleotide. Following uracil-DNA glycosylase treatment, a first 18-cycle PCR with universal primers M1SS and BC2_uni_R was performed on all cDNA. Per the original workflow: For normalization, 1 million high-quality reads were randomly selected from each sample, with every read carrying a distinct molecular identifier. Instead of being binned into consensus sequences, reads with shared molecular identifiers were discarded. MiTCR, set to a Q25 quality threshold and the strictest error-elimination algorithm, was used for CDR3 identification, clonotype clustering and error correction. A nonparametric unseen species model using Euler transformation provided a lower-bound estimate of total TCR beta diversity. The public sequencing data were trimmed at Q25 with fastp and processed into clonotypes with MiXCR by TCRdb, which kept only in-frame beta chains. Rows are unified per CDR3 protein, each entry keeping the most common DNA and genes. The V and J calls shown here were made by TCRdb, not taken from the authors' results. This sample comprises approximately 810,000 distinct CDR3 sequences, about 30% of them detected only once. 17% of the sample is in the top ten clones.

Looking up the germline V gene (reference sequence) yields CDR1 LNHDA and CDR2 SQIVND. Taken from cysteine to phenylalanine, the CDR3 has 13 residues. Just the 39-base CDR3 DNA is kept, in frame starting at base 1. V and J are trimmed by 11 bases and 8 bases, and the gene matches miss 9 bases of the junction. The V gene is TRBV19 and the J gene is TRBJ2-1; TRBD1 aligns with 10 central bases. This receptor was obtained from an elderly woman in good health. Sequenced input: blood. CDR3 region: CAASRDRGDEQFF. The DNA sequence is as follows: TGTGCCGCGTCCCGGGACAGGGGCGATGAGCAGTTCTTC. Supplemented by the reference TRBV19 and TRBJ2-1 proteins around the CDR3, the complete variable domain is DGGITQSPKYLFRKEGQNVTLSCEQNLNHDAMYWYRQDPGQGLRLIYYSQIVNDFQKGDIAEGYSVSREKKESFPLTVTSAQKNPTAFYLCAASRDRGDEQFFGPGTRLTVL.